This T cell receptor beta chain was profiled in a study of blood T cell repertoires in COVID-19 (dated by TCRdb to about 2020). General notes on the study: Collaborator samples came from the United States, Italy and Spain and covered acute and convalescent phases of COVID-19. The prospective study material was composed of cDNA or gDNA derived from T cells, B-cell-depleted T cells, or PBMCs. Subjects who had been exposed to COVID-19, were actively infected with it, or had recovered from it provided the deeply sampled blood TCRbeta repertoires that made up the dataset. A freely available public database, intended as a resource for researchers studying the immune response to SARS-CoV-2, is where the repertoires were released. Samples came from the ongoing ImmuneRACE study (first 160 participants) plus 1,254 subjects from 6 global collaborators. The sample metadata nearly always contained a de-identified subject ID, COVID-19 status, age in years and sex. HLA class I and class II types, where available, came from metadata supplied by the sample provider rather than from assay-based typing. General conclusions and limits of the study: Clinical and demographic metadata were provided uncurated, with the amount varying by source and participant.

V loses 4 bases at its end and J loses 5 bases; junction bases beyond the gene matches: 5. The CDR3 spans 16 residues, from the cysteine through the phenylalanine. The CDR3 DNA has 48 bases and is translated from base 1. Sequences SGHAT (CDR1) and FQNNGV (CDR2) are obtained from the germline V gene. Concerning this clone: Its cognate antigen has yet to be identified. The record has no base qualities; no much larger clone is one base away.

Participants in the prospective study were aged roughly 18 to 90 years, lived in some 24 United States geographic areas, and enrolled through a virtual design. In the prospective study, cohorts were assigned on the basis of participant-reported clinical history obtained from a screening survey and a study questionnaire. Recovered participants in ImmuneRACE Cohort 3 were defined as having two consecutive negative NP/OP PCR tests, clearance from a healthcare professional, or resolution of symptoms. In the prospective study, mobile phlebotomists collected whole blood, serum and a nasopharyngeal or oropharyngeal swab from each participant. Prospective study participants could optionally give additional blood draws and questionnaires over an approximately two-month period. Before DNA extraction, prospective study blood samples were shipped either frozen or at room temperature. TCRbeta CDR3 regions were amplified from genomic DNA using the immunoSEQ Assay, a bias-controlled multiplex PCR. The original pipeline was this. The number of nucleated cells in each sample was estimated from the amplification of reference gene primers within the assay. To quantify the absolute abundance of each unique TCRbeta CDR3 rearrangement, sequence reads were collapsed and filtered. Productive Simpson clonality was computed per sample as the square root of Simpson's diversity index over productive rearrangements. TCRdb holds this immuneACCESS table with in-frame rearrangements only. Some clones are missing; in checked studies, unresolved V genes explain under half, and the rest has no known cause. That table gives V, J and clone size, and the DNA gave D and trimming. The sample has approximately 130,000 clones on record, approximately 86% of them singletons. Around 2.5% of the sample lies in the top ten.

The chain was built from TRBV11-2 and TRBJ2-5; 15 central bases correspond to TRBD2. This TCR came from a woman between 50 and 59 years old who had recovered from COVID-19. The source material was PBMCs or T cells enriched from blood (not recorded which). The DNA sequence is TGTGCCAGCAGCTCGGGACTAGCGGGGGGTGGGGAGACCCAGTACTTC. Translated, it reads CASSSGLAGGGETQYF.